The T cell receptor (beta chain) under discussion was sequenced for a study of cytomegalovirus exposure and HLA in healthy donors. The table lists this clone with a count of one. Antigen specificity is unknown. The study, taken as a whole, reports: Most subjects had HLA-A and HLA-B alleles reportedly predicted accurately by TCR beta sequences. Roughly uniform sequencing depth across donors was assumed, possibly incorrectly. Later analysis revealed greater clonal expansion in HLA-associated TCR beta chains than in equally common others. The study recorded about 150 TCR beta chains that were cytomegalovirus-associated.

Primers for the PCR totalled 60 Vbeta and 13 Jbeta. The repertoire was sequenced with immunoSEQ multiplex PCR; TCRdb's copy has only in-frame clones and lacks some. The profile shows under 200,000 clones, roughly 72% of them singletons. The TCR sequence derives from a man aged 25-45 years in good health and CMV-seronegative. Material for sequencing was PBMCs.

The CDR3 region has the DNA TGTGCCAGCAAACCAGCGGGAGGGTCGAAGGGCCAGTACTTC. It yields the protein CASKPAGGSKGQYF. The chain recombines TRBV28 with TRBJ2-5; 10 bases map to TRBD2. Per the germline V gene, CDR1 is MDHEN and CDR2 is SYDVKM. The CDR3 contains 14 residues. V shed 7 bases, J shed 10 bases, and the junction held 12 bases outside the gene matches.